This T cell receptor beta chain was sequenced in a study of T-cell reconstitution after alpha-beta-depleted transplantation in children. Construction of the TCRbeta library involved unique molecular identifiers. From the PCR reads, TCRdb called clonotypes with MiXCR, one entry per CDR3 protein. The profile shows over 200,000 distinct CDR3 sequences, around 9.6% of them singletons. This clonotype has only a few counts. This CDR3 comprises 14 residues. Germline-derived CDR1 and CDR2 are LGHDT and YNNKEL (reference sequence). After removal of 4 bases from V and 5 bases from J, the junction contained 4 bases not matched to a gene.

The V gene is TRBV3-1, the J gene TRBJ2-2; 7 bases fit TRBD2. This clonotype was obtained from a human donor who donated a stem cell graft to a child with acute lymphoblastic leukemia. The sequencing here drew on PBMCs from the stem cell graft donor, taken from the stem cell graft. The CDR3 spells CASSLRGETGELFF. CDR3 in DNA: TGTGCCAGCAGCCTCCGGGGGGAAACCGGGGAGCTGTTTTTT.